What follows are 13 T cell receptor beta chains derived from one specimen sequenced in a study of blood T cell repertoires in COVID-19. Sequenced by immunoSEQ multiplex PCR; TCRdb stores in-frame clones only, minus some. The top ten hold about 4.2% of the sample, which has tens of thousands of clones, more than 70% seen once. The sample was peripheral blood. These receptors were collected from a man older than 75 with active COVID-19.

The chain employs TRBV5-1 and TRBJ2-4, with 8 bases lining up with TRBD1. CDR3 length: 13 amino acids. Trimming at V came to 4 bases and at J to 6 bases, leaving 3 bases not matched to a gene. Germline V gene sequence: CDR1 SGHRS, CDR2 YFSETQ. The CDR3 DNA sequence: TGCGCCAGCAGCCCGGGACAGGTAAACATTCAGTACTTC. Amino acids: CASSPGQVNIQYF. Looking up the rest from reference TRBV5-1 and TRBJ2-4 gives the full variable domain: KAGVTQTPRYLIKTRGQQVTLSCSPISGHRSVSWYQQTPGQGLQFLFEYFSETQRNKGNFPGRFSGRQFSNSRSEMNVSTLELGDSALYLCASSPGQVNIQYFGAGTRLSVL.

V usage is TRBV10-1 and J usage is TRBJ2-3; 7 bases are shared with TRBD1. The V gene end was trimmed by 8 bases and the J gene end by 3 bases; junction bases not matched to a gene: 8. This CDR3 region has 14 residues. Germline assignment: CDR1 WNHNN and CDR2 SYGVQD (reference sequence). In DNA form, the CDR3 reads TGCGCCAGCTCGAGGGCAGGGGGAACAGATACGCAGTATTTT. This gives the protein CASSRAGGTDTQYF.

The rearrangement joins TRBV5-4 to TRBJ2-1; 10 bases fit TRBD2. With 3 bases clipped from V and 4 bases from J, the junction kept 7 bases outside the gene matches. The CDR3 sequence is 16 residues long. CDR1 and CDR2 from the germline V gene are SGHNT and YYREEE (reference sequence). The CDR3 is CASSSSGRGVYNEQFF. For the CDR3, the DNA is TGTGCCAGCAGCTCTAGCGGGAGAGGGGTGTACAATGAGCAGTTCTTC.

This clone was detected once. This sequence joins TRBV24-1 and TRBJ2-5, with a tentative D call TRBD2 (5 bases). Germline V gives CDR1 KGHDR, CDR2 SFDVKD. The CDR3 spans 12 residues. Trimming cost V 9 bases and J 5 bases, with 12 bases left between them. In DNA, the CDR3 is TGTGCCACCGCCGGGTCGGGGGAGACCCAGTACTTC. It encodes CATAGSGETQYF.

The J gene is TRBJ2-1, the V gene TRBV7-8; TRBD2 agrees at 13 bases. This CDR3 is 16 amino acids long. Trimming at V came to 1 base and at J to 8 bases, leaving 5 bases not matched to a gene. Germline V gene sequence: CDR1 SGHVS, CDR2 FQNEAQ. In nucleotides, the CDR3 is TGTGCCAGCAGCTTAGACCCGGGACTAGCGGGATATGAGCAGTTCTTC. Translation: CASSLDPGLAGYEQFF.

The J gene is TRBJ2-1, the V gene TRBV7-2, with TRBD1 matching 8 bases. Germline V gives CDR1 SGHTA, CDR2 FQGNSA. Trimming at V came to 4 bases and at J to 6 bases, leaving 14 bases not matched to a gene. The CDR3 is 17 amino acids. CDR3 bases: TGTGCCAGCAGCTCGGACGACAGGGGCCTATGGGGCAATGAGCAGTTCTTC. It is translated as CASSSDDRGLWGNEQFF.

The J gene is TRBJ1-4, the V gene TRBV19, with D perhaps TRBD1 (6 bases). The V and J ends lost 9 bases and 4 bases respectively, with 12 bases between them. Germline-derived CDR1 and CDR2 are LNHDA and SQIVND (reference sequence). The CDR3 consists of 13 residues. The CDR3 region is CASQDSLNEKLFF. The CDR3 coding sequence is TGTGCCAGCCAGGACAGCCTTAATGAAAAACTGTTTTTT.

This chain uses TRBV5-6 with TRBJ2-5, with 7 nucleotides matching TRBD1. The CDR3 totals 14 residues. V shed 4 bases and J 5 bases; nucleotides not matched to a gene: 8. The germline V gene encodes CDR1 SGHDT and CDR2 YYEEEE. DNA for the CDR3: TGTGCCAGCAGCCTACCTACAGGGGTGGAGACCCAGTACTTC. The encoded protein is CASSLPTGVETQYF.

This clone was seen once. The chain uses TRBV2 and TRBJ2-3; the D gene is possibly TRBD2 (5 bases). V gave up 7 bases and J gave up 5 bases, with 7 bases separating them. This CDR3 comprises 11 residues. Germline-derived CDR1 and CDR2 are SNHLY and FYNNEI. CDR3 sequence: CASKAGDTQYF. CDR3 nucleotides: TGTGCCAGCAAGGCGGGAGATACGCAGTATTTT.

This clone appeared a single time. This rearrangement joins TRBV6-2 or TRBV6-3 to TRBJ2-7; 8 nucleotides agree with TRBD2. Looked up from germline, CDR1 is MNHEY and CDR2 is SVGEGT. The CDR3 covers 16 residues. The V gene end was trimmed by 4 bases and the J gene end by 3 bases; junction bases not matched to a gene: 11. In DNA, the CDR3 is TGTGCCAGCAGTTGGGCGGGGGGATCTGGAAGCTACGAGCAGTACTTC. Its protein is CASSWAGGSGSYEQYF.

The chain has TRBV28 and TRBJ2-2, with D perhaps matching TRBD2 (7 bases). The V end lost 6 bases, the J end lost 3 bases, and 14 bases lay between the germline ends. CDR3 size: 15 residues. The germline CDR1 and CDR2 sequences are MDHEN and SYDVKM. The CDR3, as DNA: TGTGCCAGCAGACGTGGGGGGGCGGACACCGGGGAGCTGTTTTTT. Encoded protein: CASRRGGADTGELFF.

This chain links TRBV19 with TRBJ2-1, with a possible D match to TRBD2 (6 bases). Per germline, CDR1 LNHDA and CDR2 SQIVND (reference sequence). With 5 bases removed from V and 4 bases from J, the gap between germline ends came to 15 bases. This CDR3 has 15 amino acids. Here the CDR3 reads CASSSGTPIYNEQFF. Here the CDR3 DNA reads TGTGCCAGTAGTTCCGGGACTCCGATTTACAATGAGCAGTTCTTC.

The chain combines TRBV30 with TRBJ1-2; D unclear. The CDR3 is made up of 12 amino acids. V lost 2 bases and J lost 3, with 7 bases in between. Germline CDR1 GTSNPN, CDR2 SVGIG (reference sequence). The CDR3 loop reads CAWSPPDYGYTF. CDR3 in DNA: TGTGCCTGGAGTCCCCCGGACTATGGCTACACCTTC.